This T cell receptor (beta chain) was recorded in a study of cytomegalovirus exposure and HLA in healthy donors (TCRdb year 2017). The study in broad terms: According to an earlier analysis of several hundred of the donors, about 180 million T cells yielded 117 million unique TCR beta sequences and more than 250 Gb of sequence data. Typing coverage varied by locus: 629-630 donors for A, B, C, DRB1 and DQB1; 522 for DQA1; some 610 for DPA1; approximately 450 for DPB1. On average, 235,054 unique TCR beta nucleotide sequences were sequenced per donor among a few hundred genotyped donors of the cohort, with approximately 18% of those sequences being non-productive. Donor age, sex, ethnicity and CMV serostatus were collected together with the repertoire data. An early release that covered around 590 HLA-typed donors contained about 290 gigabases of sequencing data and tens of millions of unique TCR sequences. The study aimed to test whether cataloging public T cell receptors could reveal signatures of past pathogen exposure. In the later analysis, no new phenotypic data were used to find candidate immune exposures; instead, reliance was placed on TCR beta sequences and their occurrence across donors. Of the roughly 400 genotyped donors, roughly 85% fell in the genetic ancestry cluster associated with self-reported Caucasian donors. A later analysis re-examined previously published TCR beta repertoires from 500 to 700 donors and added high-resolution HLA genotyping to investigate patterns of TCR occurrence. Every repertoire in the discovery cohort had been generated on one and the same sequencing platform. Class I and class II HLA loci were covered by the typing at four-digit resolution. A later genetic analysis took genome-wide SNP genotypes for about three fifths of the 666 donors and used that subset as a discovery cohort. To predict cytomegalovirus infection status, the study combined high-throughput TCR immunosequencing, statistical association of individual TCRs with disease status, and machine learning. A few DR-DQ haplotypes were treated as single units for association and clustering because of strong linkage in the cohort. The study used immunosequencing to profile the T cell repertoires of about 670 subjects and linked those repertoires to cytomegalovirus serostatus. Along with the roughly 700-subject first cohort, a separate validation cohort of some 130 different subjects was used. An earlier analysis of about 620 of the donors applied high-throughput TCR beta sequencing to assess whether each TCR beta V gene segment acted as functional or pseudogenic. Beyond this particular receptor, the publication reports: Because the 87-base-pair reads could not distinguish some IMGT-functional V segments, including TRBV6-2 and TRBV6-3, those segments were excluded. Immune exposure information for the cohort was limited to CMV serostatus. The classifier was reported to diagnose cytomegalovirus status with high specificity and sensitivity in both the original cohort and the validation cohort. Because counts were too low, 15 to 20 rarely observed V segments, including chromosome 9 orphons, were left out of the earlier analysis of roughly 600 of the donors. The presence/absence analyses assumed that sequencing depth was roughly uniform across donors, and that assumption may not be true. Correlated functional status among segregating V segments might be attributable to linkage disequilibrium, but an unknown experimental factor could not be ruled out. In an earlier analysis of more than 450 of the donors, most TCR beta V segments were observed in productive rearrangements about 90% or about 30% of the time, broadly matching IMGT annotations. A later genetic analysis reported fewer N-insertions in productive TCRs among donors in an Asian-associated ancestry cluster than the approximately 700-donor mean. When HLA alleles, especially DR and DQ, strongly co-occurred, TCR associations were difficult to assign to individual alleles. Most TCR sequences were seen in very few donors, while some public TCRs were found in many individuals. In a later analysis, TCR association rates were found to vary across HLA loci, with the most associated TCRs seen for DRB1 alleles and the fewest for HLA-C alleles. A few of the identified cytomegalovirus-associated TCR beta chains were confirmed in vitro to be specific for cytomegalovirus antigens. A later genetic analysis associated a missense DCLRE1C variant with V-gene and J-gene trimming of TCR beta chains, and an independent cohort replicated the association. Because some donors lacked HLA typing at each locus, the association tests relied only on the typed subset. The study gave a list of 150 to 200 TCR beta chains associated with cytomegalovirus. Only TCR beta chains were sequenced in this cohort, and the absence of alpha or paired-chain data limited detectable features. In a later analysis, several top co-occurrence clusters were reported to appear linked to parvovirus B19, influenza, CMV and Epstein-Barr virus. A further reported finding was that TCR beta sequences accurately predicted the HLA-A and HLA-B alleles for most subjects in the first cohort. Specific HLA alleles were associated with roughly 17,000 TCR beta sequences at a false discovery rate of 0.05 in a later analysis. It was suggested by the authors that the approach could potentially be generalized to other disease states and immunological phenotypes. A cluster of highly shared sequence variants was judged likely to be a technical artifact of the sequencing pipeline. According to a later analysis, most CMV-associated TCR beta chains appeared to be HLA-restricted, and the HLA associations seemed to be driven largely by CMV exposure. A later analysis found that HLA-associated TCR beta chains were more clonally expanded and had lower generation probabilities than equally common non-associated chains.

In total, approximately 700 healthy bone marrow donors made up the cohort. At the time of sampling, every cohort member was nominally healthy, though immune exposures that went unrecorded were likely present. The donor was CMV seronegative and was included in the group of 352 seronegative cohort members. A peripheral blood sample was provided by each donor, and peripheral blood mononuclear cells were used for TCR beta sequencing. Genomic DNA was extracted from the blood cell samples with the Qiagen DNeasy Blood Extraction Kit. The receptor library was made with the immunoSEQ multiplex PCR assay. The multiplex PCR relied on a mix of 60 forward primers for TCR Vbeta segments and 13 reverse primers for TCR Jbeta segments. A multiplex PCR assay on genomic DNA amplified the CDR3 region of rearranged TCR beta genes. The amplified TCR beta libraries were sequenced on the Illumina HiSeq System as 87-base-pair reads. The original pipeline was this. A later analysis tallied around 82 million unique TCR beta chains across the 640 or so repertoires, and approximately 11 million of those chains were shared by two or more donors. To remove PCR and sequencing errors, raw reads were error-corrected and collapsed into unique sequences using a nearest-neighbor algorithm that merged closely related sequences. V, D and J gene segments were assigned by aligning CDR3 sequences to IMGT reference sequences. For a sequence to be retained, a match of at least six nucleotides to both a V gene segment and a J gene segment was required. Rearrangements were called productive when the CDR3 lacked stop codons and stayed in frame with V and J; all others were non-productive. Following IMGT convention, CDR3 was defined as the stretch from the second conserved V-encoded cysteine to the conserved J-encoded phenylalanine. In an earlier analysis of around 640 of the donors, sequences lacking an unambiguous match to a single V gene segment were excluded. In an earlier analysis of approximately 550 of the donors, V segments were called functional above 56.7% productive rearrangements and were called segregating when the between-donor standard deviation exceeded 5%. A statistical classification framework was built for diagnosing cytomegalovirus status from the catalog of TCR beta chain sequences. A later analysis assigned V and J genes by comparing TCR nucleotide sequences with IMGT/GENE-DB human TR gene sequences. The TCRdist pipeline was used in a later analysis to assign CDR3 sequences and most-parsimonious VDJ recombination scenarios. In a later analysis, each TCR beta chain was defined by its CDR3 amino acid sequence together with its V-gene family, and reads without a unique V-gene family were excluded. To address suspected cross-contamination and a sequencing artifact, a later analysis removed several hundred highly shared, low-generation-probability nucleotide sequences. In a later analysis, a clonal expansion index was calculated for each public chain from normalized within-repertoire ranks of inferred template counts. In a later analysis, generation probabilities were computed using a VDJ recombination model fitted to out-of-frame rearrangements, and the results were checked against IGoR. Hypergeometric tests were used in a later analysis to score TCR-TCR, TCR-HLA and TCR-CMV co-occurrence, with a repertoire-size bias correction applied to the TCR pairs. A later analysis estimated false discovery rates by permuting HLA or CMV assignments 20 times. In a later analysis, co-occurring TCRs were grouped using DBSCAN, and TCRdist sequence similarity was added for clustering within HLA-allele-positive subsets. Repertoires with fewer than 30,000 or more than 120,000 public chains, plus five repertoires with anomalous nucleotide sharing, were excluded from co-occurrence clustering. TCRdb stores this immuneACCESS table with in-frame sequences only. Part of the clones is absent; in the studies checked, under half of the shortfall reflects unresolved V genes, and no reason is known for the rest. V, J and clone size derive from that table, while D and trimming were established from the DNA sequence. The sample's table covers about 130,000 clones. The ten most abundant clones make up approximately 2% of the sample.

Regarding this clone: It has no known antigen specificity.

Sequences SGDLS (CDR1) and YYNGEE (CDR2) are obtained from the germline V gene. Between the V and J ends, shortened by 0 bases and 4 bases respectively, the junction contains 10 bases. The CDR3 spans 14 residues, from the cysteine through the phenylalanine. Left in the record is the CDR3 DNA by itself, 42 bases read in frame from the first base. Input material: PBMCs. This clonotype originated in a man aged 35-49 years in good health and CMV-seronegative. In this chain, TRBV9 is recombined with TRBJ2-5; TRBD1 is a possible D gene, resting on 6 matching bases. The bases read TGTGCCAGCAGCGTAGGAGGGGGTGTAGAGACCCAGTACTTC. The encoded protein is CASSVGGGVETQYF.